What follows is one TCR beta chain and its context. The antigen remains undetermined. This CDR3 spans 13 amino acids. CDR1 is SGHAT, CDR2 FQNNGV, per germline. The germline V and J ends were trimmed by 5 bases and 2 bases, with 9 bases remaining between them. Naive CD8 cells were CD45RO-negative, positively selected for CCR7, excluding terminally differentiated effector memory CD45RA+ cells. The sample comes from a study of shared clonotypes between healthy human individuals. TCRdb's table, derived via immunoSEQ multiplex PCR, lists solely in-frame clones and lacks some. The table shows about 2.2 million clones, with around 93% occurring only once. Study-wide results and limits: A reduction in generation probabilities was seen for non-shared clonotypes relative to those shared by all four donors.

This clonotype was obtained from a man between 18 and 35 years old in good health. Some clones in this sample may be carry-over from other donors' samples. This chain links TRBV11-2 with TRBJ1-2; no definite D call. The sequencing input was naive CD8+ T cells from PBMCs. The CDR3 DNA follows: TGTGCCAGCAGCCCCCTGGGGAACTATGGCTACACCTTC. Amino acids: CASSPLGNYGYTF.